The present T cell receptor beta chain was sequenced within a study of blood T cell repertoires in COVID-19. Trimming left V 4 bases short and J 4 bases short, with 13 bases between. CDR1 is MDHEN, CDR2 SYDVKM, per germline. This CDR3 comprises 14 residues. Generated by immunoSEQ multiplex PCR, the TCRdb table keeps only in-frame clones and is missing some. This sample has fewer than 350,000 clones; 70% to 90% occur once, and the top ten carry around 7.8%. This rearrangement joins TRBV28 to TRBJ1-2; possibly TRBD1 for D (5 bases). The clonotype was recovered from a woman between 45 and 60 years old who had recovered from COVID-19. Sample: peripheral blood. CDR3 bases: TGTGCCAGCAGTTCAGGGCCACCGACCTATGGCTACACCTTC. It codes for CASSSGPPTYGYTF.